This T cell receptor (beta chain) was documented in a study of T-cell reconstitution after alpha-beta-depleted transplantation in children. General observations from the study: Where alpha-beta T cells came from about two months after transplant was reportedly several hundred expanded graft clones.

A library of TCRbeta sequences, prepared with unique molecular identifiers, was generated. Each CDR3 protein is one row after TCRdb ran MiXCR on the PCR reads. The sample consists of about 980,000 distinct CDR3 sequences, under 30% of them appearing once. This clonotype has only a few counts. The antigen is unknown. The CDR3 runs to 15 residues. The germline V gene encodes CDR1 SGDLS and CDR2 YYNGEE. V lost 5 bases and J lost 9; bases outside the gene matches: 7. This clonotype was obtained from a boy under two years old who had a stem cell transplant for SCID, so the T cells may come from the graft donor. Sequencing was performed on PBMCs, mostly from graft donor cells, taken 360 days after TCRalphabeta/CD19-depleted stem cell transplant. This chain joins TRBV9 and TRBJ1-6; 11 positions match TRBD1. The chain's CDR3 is CASSRTGGAGSPLHF. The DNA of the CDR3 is TGTGCCAGCAGTAGGACAGGGGGCGCGGGTTCACCCCTCCACTTT.